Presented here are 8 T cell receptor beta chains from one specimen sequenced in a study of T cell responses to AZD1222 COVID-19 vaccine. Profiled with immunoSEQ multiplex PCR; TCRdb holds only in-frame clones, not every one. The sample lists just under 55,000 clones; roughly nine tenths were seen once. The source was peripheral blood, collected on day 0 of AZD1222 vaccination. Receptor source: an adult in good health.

CDR3 sequence: CASSLNGLANTGELFF. The CDR3 coding sequence is TGTGCCAGCAGCTTAAACGGGCTCGCGAACACCGGGGAGCTGTTTTTT. The V call is TRBV7-3, the J call TRBJ2-2; D is uncertain. Looked up from germline, CDR1 is SGHTA and CDR2 is FQGTGA. The CDR3 sequence is 16 residues long. V lost 1 base to trimming and J lost 0 bases, with 9 bases between them.

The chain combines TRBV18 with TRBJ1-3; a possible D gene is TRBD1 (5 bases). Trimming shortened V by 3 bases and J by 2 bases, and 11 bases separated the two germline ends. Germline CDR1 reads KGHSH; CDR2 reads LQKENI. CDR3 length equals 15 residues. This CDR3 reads CASSPVGEAGNTIYF. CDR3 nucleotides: TGTGCCAGCTCACCCGTGGGGGAGGCTGGAAACACCATATATTTT.

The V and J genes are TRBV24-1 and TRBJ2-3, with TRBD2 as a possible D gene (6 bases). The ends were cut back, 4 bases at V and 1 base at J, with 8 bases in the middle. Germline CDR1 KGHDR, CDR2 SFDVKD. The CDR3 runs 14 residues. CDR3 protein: CATSDRLGTDTQYF. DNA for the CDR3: TGTGCCACCAGTGACCGACTAGGCACAGATACGCAGTATTTT.

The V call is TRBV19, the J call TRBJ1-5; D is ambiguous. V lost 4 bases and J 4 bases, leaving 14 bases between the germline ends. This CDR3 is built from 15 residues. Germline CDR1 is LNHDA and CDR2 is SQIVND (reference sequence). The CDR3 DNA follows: TGTGCCAGTAGTACAATTCGGGGAAGTAATCAGCCCCAGCATTTT. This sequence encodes CASSTIRGSNQPQHF. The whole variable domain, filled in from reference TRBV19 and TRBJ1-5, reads DGGITQSPKYLFRKEGQNVTLSCEQNLNHDAMYWYRQDPGQGLRLIYYSQIVNDFQKGDIAEGYSVSREKKESFPLTVTSAQKNPTAFYLCASSTIRGSNQPQHFGDGTRLSIL.

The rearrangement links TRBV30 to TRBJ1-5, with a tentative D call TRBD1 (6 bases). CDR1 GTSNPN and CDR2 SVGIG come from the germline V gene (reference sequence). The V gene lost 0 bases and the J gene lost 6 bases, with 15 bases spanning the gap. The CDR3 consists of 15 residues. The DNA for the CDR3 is TGTGCCTGGAGTGTACCGGGGGCCCTACCTCAGCCCCAGCATTTT. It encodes CAWSVPGALPQPQHF.

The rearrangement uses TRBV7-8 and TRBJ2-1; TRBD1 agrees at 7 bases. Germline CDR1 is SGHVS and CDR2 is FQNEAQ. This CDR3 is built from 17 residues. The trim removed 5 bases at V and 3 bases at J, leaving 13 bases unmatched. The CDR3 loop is CASSLSYRGINYNEQFF. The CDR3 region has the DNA TGTGCCAGCAGCCTGAGCTACAGGGGTATTAACTACAATGAGCAGTTCTTC.

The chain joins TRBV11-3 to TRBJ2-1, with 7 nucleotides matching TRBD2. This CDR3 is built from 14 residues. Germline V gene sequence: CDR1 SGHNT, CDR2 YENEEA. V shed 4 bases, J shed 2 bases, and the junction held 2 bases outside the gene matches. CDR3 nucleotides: TGTGCCAGCAGCTCAACTAGCGCCTACAATGAGCAGTTCTTC. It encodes CASSSTSAYNEQFF.

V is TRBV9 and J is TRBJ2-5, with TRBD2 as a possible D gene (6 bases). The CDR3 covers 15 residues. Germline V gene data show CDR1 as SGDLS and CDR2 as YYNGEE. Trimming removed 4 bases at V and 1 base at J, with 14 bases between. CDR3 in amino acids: CASSFLGGTQETQYF. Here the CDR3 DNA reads TGTGCCAGCAGCTTCCTAGGAGGGACCCAAGAGACCCAGTACTTC.